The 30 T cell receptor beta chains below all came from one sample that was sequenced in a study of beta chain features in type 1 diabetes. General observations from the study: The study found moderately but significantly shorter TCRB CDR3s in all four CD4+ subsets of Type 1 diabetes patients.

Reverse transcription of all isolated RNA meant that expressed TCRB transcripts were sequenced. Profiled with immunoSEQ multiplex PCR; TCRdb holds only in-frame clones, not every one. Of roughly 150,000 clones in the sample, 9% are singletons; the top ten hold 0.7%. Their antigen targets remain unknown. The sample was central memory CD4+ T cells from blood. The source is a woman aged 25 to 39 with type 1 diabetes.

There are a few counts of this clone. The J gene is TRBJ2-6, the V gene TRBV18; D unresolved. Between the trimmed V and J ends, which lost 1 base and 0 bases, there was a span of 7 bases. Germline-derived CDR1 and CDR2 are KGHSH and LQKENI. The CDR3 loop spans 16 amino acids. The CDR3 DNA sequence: TGTGCCAGCTCACCACAGGAGTTCTCTGGGGCCAACGTCCTGACTTTC. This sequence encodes CASSPQEFSGANVLTF.

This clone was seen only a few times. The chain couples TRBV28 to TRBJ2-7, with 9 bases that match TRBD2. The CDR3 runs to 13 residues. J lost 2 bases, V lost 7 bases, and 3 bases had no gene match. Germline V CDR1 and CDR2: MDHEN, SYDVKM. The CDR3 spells CASKLAGPYEQYF. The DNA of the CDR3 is TGTGCCAGCAAGCTAGCGGGACCCTACGAGCAGTACTTC.

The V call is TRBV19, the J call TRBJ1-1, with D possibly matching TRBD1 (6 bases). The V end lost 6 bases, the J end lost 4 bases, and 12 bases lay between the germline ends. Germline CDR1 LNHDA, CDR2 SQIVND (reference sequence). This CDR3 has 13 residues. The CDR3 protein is CASSPTGSTEAFF. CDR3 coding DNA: TGTGCCAGTAGCCCTACAGGGAGCACTGAAGCTTTCTTT. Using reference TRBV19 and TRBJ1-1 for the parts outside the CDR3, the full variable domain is DGGITQSPKYLFRKEGQNVTLSCEQNLNHDAMYWYRQDPGQGLRLIYYSQIVNDFQKGDIAEGYSVSREKKESFPLTVTSAQKNPTAFYLCASSPTGSTEAFFGQGTRLTVV.

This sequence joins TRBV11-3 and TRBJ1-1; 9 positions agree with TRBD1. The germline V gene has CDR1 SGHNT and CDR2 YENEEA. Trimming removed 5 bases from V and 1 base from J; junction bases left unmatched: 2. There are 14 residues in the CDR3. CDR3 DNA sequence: TGTGCCAGCAGCCGACAGGGGGGGAACACTGAAGCTTTCTTT. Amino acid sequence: CASSRQGGNTEAFF.

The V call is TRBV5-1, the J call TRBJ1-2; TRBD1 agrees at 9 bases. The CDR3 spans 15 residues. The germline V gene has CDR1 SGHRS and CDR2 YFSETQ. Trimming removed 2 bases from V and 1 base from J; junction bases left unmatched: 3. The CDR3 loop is CASSLLTGGNYGYTF. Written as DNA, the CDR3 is TGCGCCAGCAGCTTACTGACAGGGGGTAACTATGGCTACACCTTC.

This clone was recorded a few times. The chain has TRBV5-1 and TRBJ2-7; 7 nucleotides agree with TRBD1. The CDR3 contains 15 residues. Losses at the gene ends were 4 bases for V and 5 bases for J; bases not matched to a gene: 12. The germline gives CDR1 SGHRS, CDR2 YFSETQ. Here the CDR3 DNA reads TGCGCCAGCAGCAAAACAGGGGACCCGGAGGACGAGCAGTACTTC. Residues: CASSKTGDPEDEQYF. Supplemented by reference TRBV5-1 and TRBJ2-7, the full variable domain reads KAGVTQTPRYLIKTRGQQVTLSCSPISGHRSVSWYQQTPGQGLQFLFEYFSETQRNKGNFPGRFSGRQFSNSRSEMNVSTLELGDSALYLCASSKTGDPEDEQYFGPGTRLTVT.

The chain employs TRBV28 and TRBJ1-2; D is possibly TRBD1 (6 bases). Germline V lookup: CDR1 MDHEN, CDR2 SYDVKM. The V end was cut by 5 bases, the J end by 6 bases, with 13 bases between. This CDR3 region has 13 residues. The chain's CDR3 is CASSQQGIDGYTF. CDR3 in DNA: TGTGCCAGCAGTCAACAGGGAATTGATGGCTACACCTTC.

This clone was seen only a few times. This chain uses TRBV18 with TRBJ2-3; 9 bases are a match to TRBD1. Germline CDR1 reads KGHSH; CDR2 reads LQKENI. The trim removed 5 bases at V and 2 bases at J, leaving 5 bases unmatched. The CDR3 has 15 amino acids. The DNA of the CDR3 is TGTGCCAGCTCATCCGGACAGGGGTTCACAGATACGCAGTATTTT. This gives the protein CASSSGQGFTDTQYF.

The CDR3 coding sequence is TGTGCCAGCAGCTCCAGTGGACAGGGGGGCGAGACCCAGTACTTC. This translates into CASSSSGQGGETQYF. This chain uses TRBV7-3 with TRBJ2-5; 10 bases fit TRBD1. Trimming took 4 bases from V and 5 from J; bases not matched to a gene: 7. Germline V gene lookup returns CDR1 SGHTA and CDR2 FQGTGA. The CDR3 runs 15 residues.

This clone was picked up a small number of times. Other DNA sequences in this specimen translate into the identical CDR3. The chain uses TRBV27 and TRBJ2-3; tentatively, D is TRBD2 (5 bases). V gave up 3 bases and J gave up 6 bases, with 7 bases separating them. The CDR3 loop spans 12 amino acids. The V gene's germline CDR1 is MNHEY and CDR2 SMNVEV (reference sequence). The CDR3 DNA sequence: TGTGCCAGCAGTTTTGGCGGGGATACGCAGTATTTT. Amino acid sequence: CASSFGGDTQYF.

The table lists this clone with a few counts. CDR3 DNA: TGCGCCAGCAGCTTGTGGACAGGGGGGCCTACGAACTACGAGCAGTACTTC. It encodes CASSLWTGGPTNYEQYF. The chain couples TRBV5-1 to TRBJ2-7; 10 nucleotides agree with TRBD1. The germline V gene has CDR1 SGHRS and CDR2 YFSETQ. The V segment lost 1 base and the J segment 3 bases; nucleotides outside the gene matches: 10. This CDR3 contains 17 residues.

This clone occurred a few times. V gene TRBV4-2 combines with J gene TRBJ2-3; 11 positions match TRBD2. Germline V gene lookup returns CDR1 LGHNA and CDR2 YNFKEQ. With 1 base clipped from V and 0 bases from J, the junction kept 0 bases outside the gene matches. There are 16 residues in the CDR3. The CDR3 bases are TGTGCCAGCAGCCAAGGACTAGCGGGGAGCACAGATACGCAGTATTTT. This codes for CASSQGLAGSTDTQYF.

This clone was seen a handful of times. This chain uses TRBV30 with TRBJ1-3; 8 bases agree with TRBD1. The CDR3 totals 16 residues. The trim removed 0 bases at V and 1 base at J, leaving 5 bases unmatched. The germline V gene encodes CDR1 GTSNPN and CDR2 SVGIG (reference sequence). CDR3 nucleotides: TGTGCCTGGAGTGTTGGGACAGGTTTGTCTGGAAACACCATATATTTT. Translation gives CAWSVGTGLSGNTIYF.

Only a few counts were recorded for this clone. The DNA of the CDR3 is TGCAGCGTTGGCGGACAGGGGGCGTCCTACGAGCAGTACTTC. Amino acid sequence: CSVGGQGASYEQYF. This rearrangement joins TRBV29-1 to TRBJ2-7, with TRBD1 identical over 11 bases. Germline lookup yields CDR1 SQVTM and CDR2 ANQGSEA. The V segment lost 4 bases and the J segment 1 base; nucleotides outside the gene matches: 3. CDR3 size: 14 residues.

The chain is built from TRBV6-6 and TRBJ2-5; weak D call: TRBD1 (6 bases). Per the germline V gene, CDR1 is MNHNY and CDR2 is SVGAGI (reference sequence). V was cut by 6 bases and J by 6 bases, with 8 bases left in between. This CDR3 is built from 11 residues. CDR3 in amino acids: CASRDRQTQYF. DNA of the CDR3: TGTGCCAGCAGGGACAGACAGACCCAGTACTTC.

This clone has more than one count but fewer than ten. CDR3 region: CASSPDRQETQYF. The DNA of the CDR3 is TGTGCCAGCTCACCGGACAGACAAGAGACCCAGTACTTC. This rearrangement joins TRBV18 to TRBJ2-5; tentative D call: TRBD1 (6 bases). The ends were cut back, 3 bases at V and 2 bases at J, with 7 bases in the middle. The CDR3 runs 13 residues. Germline loops: CDR1 KGHSH, CDR2 LQKENI. Variable domain in full (rest from reference TRBV18 and TRBJ2-5): NAGVMQNPRHLVRRRGQEARLRCSPMKGHSHVYWYRQLPEEGLKFMVYLQKENIIDESGMPKERFSAEFPKEGPSILRIQQVVRGDSAAYFCASSPDRQETQYFGPGTRLLVL.

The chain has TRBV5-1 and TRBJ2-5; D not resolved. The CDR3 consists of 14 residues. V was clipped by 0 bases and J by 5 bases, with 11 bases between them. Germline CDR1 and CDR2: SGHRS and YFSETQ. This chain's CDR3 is CASSLVRTEETQYF. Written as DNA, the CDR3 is TGCGCCAGCAGCTTGGTCCGAACGGAGGAGACCCAGTACTTC.

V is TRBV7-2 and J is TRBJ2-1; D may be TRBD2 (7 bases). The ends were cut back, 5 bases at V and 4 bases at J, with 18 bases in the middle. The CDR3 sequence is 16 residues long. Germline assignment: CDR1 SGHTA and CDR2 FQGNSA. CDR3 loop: CASSKIQGGGYNEQFF. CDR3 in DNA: TGTGCCAGCAGCAAAATACAGGGAGGGGGTTACAATGAGCAGTTCTTC.

The CDR3 DNA follows: TGTGCCAGCAGCCTAGGACAGCAAATTTATGGCTACACCTTC. Its protein product is CASSLGQQIYGYTF. This chain links TRBV28 with TRBJ1-2; TRBD1 is a possible D gene (6 bases). Trimming left V 6 bases short and J 5 bases short, with 16 bases between. CDR3 length equals 14 residues. Germline V gene data show CDR1 as MDHEN and CDR2 as SYDVKM.

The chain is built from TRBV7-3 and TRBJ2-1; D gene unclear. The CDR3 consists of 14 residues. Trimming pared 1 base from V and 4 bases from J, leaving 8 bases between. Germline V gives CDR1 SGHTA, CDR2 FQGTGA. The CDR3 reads CASSLMTRYNEQFF. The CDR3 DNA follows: TGTGCCAGCAGCTTAATGACGAGGTACAATGAGCAGTTCTTC.

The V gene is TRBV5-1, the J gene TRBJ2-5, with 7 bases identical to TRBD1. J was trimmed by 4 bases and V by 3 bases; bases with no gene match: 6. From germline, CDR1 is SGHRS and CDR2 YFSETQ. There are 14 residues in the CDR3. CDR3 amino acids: CASSYEGAAETQYF. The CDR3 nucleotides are TGCGCCAGCAGCTACGAGGGGGCAGCAGAGACCCAGTACTTC. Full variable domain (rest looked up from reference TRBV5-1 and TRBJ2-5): KAGVTQTPRYLIKTRGQQVTLSCSPISGHRSVSWYQQTPGQGLQFLFEYFSETQRNKGNFPGRFSGRQFSNSRSEMNVSTLELGDSALYLCASSYEGAAETQYFGPGTRLLVL.

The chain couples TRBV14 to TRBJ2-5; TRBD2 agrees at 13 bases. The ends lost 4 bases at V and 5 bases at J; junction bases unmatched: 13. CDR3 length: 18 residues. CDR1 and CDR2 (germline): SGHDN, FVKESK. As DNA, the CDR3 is TGTGCCAGCAGCCCATGGAAAGGACTAGCGGGAGTTGGTGAGACCCAGTACTTC. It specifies CASSPWKGLAGVGETQYF. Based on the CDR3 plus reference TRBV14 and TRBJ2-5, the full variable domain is EAGVTQFPSHSVIEKGQTVTLRCDPISGHDNLYWYRRVMGKEIKFLLHFVKESKQDESGMPNNRFLAERTGGTYSTLKVQPAELEDSGVYFCASSPWKGLAGVGETQYFGPGTRLLVL.

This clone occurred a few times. The DNA of the CDR3 is TGTGCCAGCAGCTTAACAGGACTAGCGGGAGGTGGGGAGACCCAGTACTTC. This sequence encodes CASSLTGLAGGGETQYF. The chain links TRBV7-3 to TRBJ2-5; 14 nucleotides line up with TRBD2. This CDR3 has 17 residues. The germline V gene encodes CDR1 SGHTA and CDR2 FQGTGA. Trimming cost V 0 bases and J 5 bases; bases outside gene matches: 5.

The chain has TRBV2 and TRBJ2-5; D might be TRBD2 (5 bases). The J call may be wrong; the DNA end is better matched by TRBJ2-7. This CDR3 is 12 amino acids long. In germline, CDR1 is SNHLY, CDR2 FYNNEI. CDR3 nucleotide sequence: TGTGCCAGCAGTGTCATAGCGCCCGAGCAGTACTTC. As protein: CASSVIAPEQYF.

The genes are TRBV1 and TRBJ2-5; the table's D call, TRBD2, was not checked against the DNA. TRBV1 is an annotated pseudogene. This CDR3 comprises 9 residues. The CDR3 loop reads CTTPQEQYF. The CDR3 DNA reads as TGCACCACCCCGCAAGAGCAGTACTTC.

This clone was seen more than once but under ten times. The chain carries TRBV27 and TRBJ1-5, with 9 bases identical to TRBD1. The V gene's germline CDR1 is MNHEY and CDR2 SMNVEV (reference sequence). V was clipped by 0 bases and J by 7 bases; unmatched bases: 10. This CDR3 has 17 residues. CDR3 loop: CASSLSSWDRARQPQHF. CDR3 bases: TGTGCCAGCAGTTTATCGTCTTGGGACAGGGCCCGGCAGCCCCAGCATTTT.

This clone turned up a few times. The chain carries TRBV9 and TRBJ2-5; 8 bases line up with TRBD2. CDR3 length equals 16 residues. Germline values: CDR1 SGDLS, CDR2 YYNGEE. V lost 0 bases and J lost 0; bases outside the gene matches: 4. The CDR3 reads CASSVEIAGHQETQYF. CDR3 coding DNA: TGTGCCAGCAGCGTAGAAATAGCGGGACACCAAGAGACCCAGTACTTC.

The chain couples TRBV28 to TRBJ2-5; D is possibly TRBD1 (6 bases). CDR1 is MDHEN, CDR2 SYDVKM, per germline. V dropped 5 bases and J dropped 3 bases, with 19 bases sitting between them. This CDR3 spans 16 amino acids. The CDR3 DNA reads TGTGCCAGCAGTCTGACACCAGGGGTCGGGGAAGAGACCCAGTACTTC. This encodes CASSLTPGVGEETQYF.

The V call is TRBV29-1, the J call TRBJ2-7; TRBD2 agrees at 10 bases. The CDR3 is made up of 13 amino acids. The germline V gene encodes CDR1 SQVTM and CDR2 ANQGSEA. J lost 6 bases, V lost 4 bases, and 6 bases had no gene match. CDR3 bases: TGCAGCGTTGGGAGCGGGAGGGCCCGCGAGCAGTACTTC. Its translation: CSVGSGRAREQYF.

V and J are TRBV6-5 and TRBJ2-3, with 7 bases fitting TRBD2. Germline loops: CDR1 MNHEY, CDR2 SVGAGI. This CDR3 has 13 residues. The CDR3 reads CAAGRAVTDTQYF. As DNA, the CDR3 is TGTGCAGCTGGGAGGGCAGTGACAGATACGCAGTATTTT.